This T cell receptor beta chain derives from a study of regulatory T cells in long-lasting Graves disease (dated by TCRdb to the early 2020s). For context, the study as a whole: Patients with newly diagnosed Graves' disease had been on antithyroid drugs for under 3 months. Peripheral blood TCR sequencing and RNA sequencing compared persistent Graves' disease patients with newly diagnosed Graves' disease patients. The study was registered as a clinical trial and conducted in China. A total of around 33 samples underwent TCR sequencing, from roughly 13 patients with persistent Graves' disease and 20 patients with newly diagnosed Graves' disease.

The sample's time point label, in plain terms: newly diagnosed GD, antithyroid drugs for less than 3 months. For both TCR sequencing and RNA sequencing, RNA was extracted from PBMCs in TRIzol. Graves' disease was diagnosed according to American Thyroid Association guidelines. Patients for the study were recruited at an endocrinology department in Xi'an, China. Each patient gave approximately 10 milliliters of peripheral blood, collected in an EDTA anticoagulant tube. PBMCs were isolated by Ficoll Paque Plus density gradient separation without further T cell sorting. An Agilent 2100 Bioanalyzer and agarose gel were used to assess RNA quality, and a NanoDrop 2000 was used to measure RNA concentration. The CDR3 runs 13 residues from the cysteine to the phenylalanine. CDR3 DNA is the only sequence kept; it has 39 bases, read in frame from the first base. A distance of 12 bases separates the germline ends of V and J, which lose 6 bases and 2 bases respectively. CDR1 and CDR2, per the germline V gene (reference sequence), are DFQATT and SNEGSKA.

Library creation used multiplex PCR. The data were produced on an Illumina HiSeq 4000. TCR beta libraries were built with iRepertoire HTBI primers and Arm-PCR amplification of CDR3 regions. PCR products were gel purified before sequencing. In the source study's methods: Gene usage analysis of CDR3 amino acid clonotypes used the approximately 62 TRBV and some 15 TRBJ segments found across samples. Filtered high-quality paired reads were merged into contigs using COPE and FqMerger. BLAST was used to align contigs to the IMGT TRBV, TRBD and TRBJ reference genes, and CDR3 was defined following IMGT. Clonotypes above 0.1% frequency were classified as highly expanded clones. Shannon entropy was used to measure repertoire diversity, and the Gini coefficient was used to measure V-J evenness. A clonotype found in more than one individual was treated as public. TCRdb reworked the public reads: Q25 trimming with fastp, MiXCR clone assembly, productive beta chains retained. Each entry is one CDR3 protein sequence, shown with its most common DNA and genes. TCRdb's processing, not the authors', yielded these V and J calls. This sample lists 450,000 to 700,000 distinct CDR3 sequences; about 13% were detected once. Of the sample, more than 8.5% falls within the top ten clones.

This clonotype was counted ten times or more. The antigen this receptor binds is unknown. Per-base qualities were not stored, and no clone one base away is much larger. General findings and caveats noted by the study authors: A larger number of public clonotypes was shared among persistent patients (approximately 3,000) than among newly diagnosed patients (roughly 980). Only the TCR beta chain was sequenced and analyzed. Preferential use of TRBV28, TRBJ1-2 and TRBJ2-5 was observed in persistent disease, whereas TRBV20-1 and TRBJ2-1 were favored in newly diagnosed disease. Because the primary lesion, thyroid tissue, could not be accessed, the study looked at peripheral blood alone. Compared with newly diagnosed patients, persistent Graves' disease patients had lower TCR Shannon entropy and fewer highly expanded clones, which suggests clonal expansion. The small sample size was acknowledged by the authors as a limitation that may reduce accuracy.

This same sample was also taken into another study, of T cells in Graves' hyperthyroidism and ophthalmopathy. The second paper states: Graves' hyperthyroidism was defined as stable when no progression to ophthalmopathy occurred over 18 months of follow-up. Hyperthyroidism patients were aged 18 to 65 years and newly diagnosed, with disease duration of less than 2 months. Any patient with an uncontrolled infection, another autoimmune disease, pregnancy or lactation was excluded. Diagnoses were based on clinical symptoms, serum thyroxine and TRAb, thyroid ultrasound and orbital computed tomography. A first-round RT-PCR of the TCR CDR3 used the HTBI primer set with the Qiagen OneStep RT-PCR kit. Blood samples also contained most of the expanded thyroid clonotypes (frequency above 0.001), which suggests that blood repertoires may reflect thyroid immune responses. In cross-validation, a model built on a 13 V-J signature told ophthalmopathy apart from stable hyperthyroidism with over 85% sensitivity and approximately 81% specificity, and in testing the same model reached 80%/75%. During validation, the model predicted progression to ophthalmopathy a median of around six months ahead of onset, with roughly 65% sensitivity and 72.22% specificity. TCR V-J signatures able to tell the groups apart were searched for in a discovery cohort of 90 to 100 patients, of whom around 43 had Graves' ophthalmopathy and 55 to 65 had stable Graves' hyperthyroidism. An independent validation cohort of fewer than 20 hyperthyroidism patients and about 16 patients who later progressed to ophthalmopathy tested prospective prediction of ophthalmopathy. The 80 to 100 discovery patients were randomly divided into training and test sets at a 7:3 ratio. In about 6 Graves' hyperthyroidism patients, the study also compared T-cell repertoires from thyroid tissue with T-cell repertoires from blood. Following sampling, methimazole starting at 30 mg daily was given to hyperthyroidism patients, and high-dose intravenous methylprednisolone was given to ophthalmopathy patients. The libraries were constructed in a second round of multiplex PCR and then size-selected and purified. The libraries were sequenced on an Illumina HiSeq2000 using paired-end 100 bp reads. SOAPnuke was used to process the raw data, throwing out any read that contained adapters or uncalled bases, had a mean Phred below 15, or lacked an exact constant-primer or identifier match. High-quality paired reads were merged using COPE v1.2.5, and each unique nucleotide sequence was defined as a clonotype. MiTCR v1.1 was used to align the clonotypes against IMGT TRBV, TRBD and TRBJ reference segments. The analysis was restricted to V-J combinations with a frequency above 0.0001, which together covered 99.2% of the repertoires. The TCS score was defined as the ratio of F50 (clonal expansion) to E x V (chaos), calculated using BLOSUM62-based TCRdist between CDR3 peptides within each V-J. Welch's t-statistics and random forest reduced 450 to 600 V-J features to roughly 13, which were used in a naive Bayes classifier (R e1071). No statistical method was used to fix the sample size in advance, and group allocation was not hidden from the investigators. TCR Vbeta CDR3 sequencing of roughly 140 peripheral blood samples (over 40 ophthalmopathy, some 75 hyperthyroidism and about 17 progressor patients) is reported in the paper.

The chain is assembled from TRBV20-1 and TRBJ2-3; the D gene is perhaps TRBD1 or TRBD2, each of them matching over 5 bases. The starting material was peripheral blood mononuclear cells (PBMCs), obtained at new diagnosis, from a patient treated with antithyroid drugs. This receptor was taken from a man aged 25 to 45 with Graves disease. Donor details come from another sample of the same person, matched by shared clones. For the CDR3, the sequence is CSARGRPTDTQYF. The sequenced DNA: TGCAGTGCAAGGGGACGGCCCACAGATACGCAGTATTTT.